These T cell receptor beta chains were read from a single sample in a study of OX40 agonist ivuxolimab in advanced cancers. Measured with immunoSEQ multiplex PCR; TCRdb has only the in-frame clones, and not every one. The sample shows tens of thousands of clones, 80% to 90% of them seen only once. The sequences come from CD4+ or CD8+ T cells sorted from blood, collected in a trial of the OX40 agonist ivuxolimab. These receptors originate from an adult with an advanced solid tumor such as melanoma, head and neck, liver or kidney cancer. Each CDR3 is given with its conserved first and last residue. The order of the fields is V gene, clone size, D gene, J gene, CDR3 protein, CDR3 DNA. A D gene is named only where the DNA matches it firmly. Clone size appears in some rows only: once, few, many, or a class for an expanded clone.

v_gene: TRBV28
abundance: NA
d_gene: TRBD1
j_gene: TRBJ1-2
CDR3aa: CASSPSDREGGGYTF
CDR3nt: TGTGCCAGCAGCCCATCAGACAGGGAGGGGGGTGGCTACACCTTC

v_gene: TRBV4-3
abundance: NA
d_gene: TRBD1
j_gene: TRBJ1-1
CDR3aa: CASSQDNRGLTEAFF
CDR3nt: TGCGCCAGCAGCCAAGATAACAGGGGGTTGACTGAAGCTTTCTTT

v_gene: TRBV28
abundance: NA
d_gene: NA
j_gene: TRBJ2-7
CDR3aa: CASSYSGTLNYEQYF
CDR3nt: TGTGCCAGCAGTTACTCCGGGACCCTCAACTACGAGCAGTACTTC

v_gene: TRBV7-2
abundance: NA
d_gene: NA
j_gene: TRBJ1-3
CDR3aa: CASSQLLGQGNTIYF
CDR3nt: TGTGCCAGCAGCCAACTTCTCGGGCAGGGCAACACCATATATTTT

v_gene: TRBV29-1
abundance: NA
d_gene: TRBD2
j_gene: TRBJ2-7
CDR3aa: CSATTSGRKYEQYF
CDR3nt: TGCAGCGCAACTACTAGCGGGAGAAAGTACGAGCAGTACTTC

v_gene: TRBV6-5
abundance: NA
d_gene: TRBD2
j_gene: TRBJ2-7
CDR3aa: CASTSGGYEQYF
CDR3nt: TGTGCCAGCACTAGCGGGGGCTACGAGCAGTACTTC

v_gene: TRBV9
abundance: NA
d_gene: TRBD1
j_gene: TRBJ1-1
CDR3aa: CASSVEGQSREAFF
CDR3nt: TGTGCCAGCAGCGTAGAGGGACAGAGCCGTGAAGCTTTCTTT

v_gene: TRBV7-9
abundance: NA
d_gene: NA
j_gene: TRBJ1-3
CDR3aa: CASSLAISLGGNTIYF
CDR3nt: TGTGCCAGCAGCTTAGCGATATCCCTAGGTGGAAACACCATATATTTT

v_gene: TRBV7-2
abundance: NA
d_gene: TRBD2
j_gene: TRBJ2-3
CDR3aa: CASSFGAGAADTQYF
CDR3nt: TGTGCCAGCAGCTTCGGAGCGGGAGCGGCAGATACGCAGTATTTT

v_gene: TRBV19
abundance: NA
d_gene: NA
j_gene: TRBJ2-5
CDR3aa: CASSIAQGQETQYF
CDR3nt: TGTGCCAGTAGTATAGCGCAGGGACAAGAGACCCAGTACTTC

v_gene: TRBV19
abundance: NA
d_gene: NA
j_gene: TRBJ1-2
CDR3aa: CASSNTGPTNYGYTF
CDR3nt: TGTGCCAGTAGTAACACAGGGCCGACTAACTATGGCTACACCTTC

v_gene: TRBV27
abundance: NA
d_gene: TRBD1
j_gene: TRBJ2-1
CDR3aa: CASSPRGQGHNEQFF
CDR3nt: TGTGCCAGCAGTCCTAGGGGACAGGGCCACAATGAGCAGTTCTTC

v_gene: TRBV10-3
abundance: NA
d_gene: NA
j_gene: TRBJ2-5
CDR3aa: CAISVSGSQETQYF
CDR3nt: TGTGCCATCAGTGTATCAGGCAGCCAAGAGACCCAGTACTTC

v_gene: TRBV27
abundance: NA
d_gene: NA
j_gene: TRBJ2-3
CDR3aa: CASSLDPSGAEYSYTQYF
CDR3nt: TGTGCCAGCAGTTTAGATCCATCGGGGGCGGAGTACTCCTATACGCAGTATTTT

v_gene: TRBV9
abundance: once
d_gene: TRBD1
j_gene: TRBJ2-7
CDR3aa: CASSVGPPGQGYEQYF
CDR3nt: TGTGCCAGCAGCGTAGGACCTCCGGGACAGGGGTACGAGCAGTACTTC

v_gene: TRBV4-2
abundance: NA
d_gene: NA
j_gene: TRBJ1-1
CDR3aa: CASSQDSNTEAFF
CDR3nt: TGTGCCAGCAGCCAAGATTCGAACACTGAAGCTTTCTTT

v_gene: TRBV6-5
abundance: NA
d_gene: NA
j_gene: TRBJ2-7
CDR3aa: CASSTRYRVWEQYF
CDR3nt: TGTGCCAGCAGTACCCGGTACAGGGTATGGGAGCAGTACTTC

v_gene: TRBV9
abundance: NA
d_gene: NA
j_gene: TRBJ1-6
CDR3aa: CASSVDPGSYNSPLHF
CDR3nt: TGTGCCAGCAGCGTAGATCCGGGCTCCTATAATTCACCCCTCCACTTT

v_gene: TRBV5-6
abundance: NA
d_gene: NA
j_gene: TRBJ1-5
CDR3aa: CASSSGTPSNQPQHF
CDR3nt: TGTGCCAGCAGTTCCGGGACACCTAGCAATCAGCCCCAGCATTTT

v_gene: TRBV7-9
abundance: NA
d_gene: NA
j_gene: TRBJ2-3
CDR3aa: CASSHSLQGNTDTQYF
CDR3nt: TGTGCCAGCAGCCACTCCCTACAGGGAAACACAGATACGCAGTATTTT

v_gene: TRBV20-1
abundance: NA
d_gene: NA
j_gene: TRBJ1-1
CDR3aa: CSAPAEAFF
CDR3nt: TGCAGTGCTCCGGCTGAAGCTTTCTTT

v_gene: TRBV15
abundance: NA
d_gene: NA
j_gene: TRBJ1-2
CDR3aa: CATSRDGGAYGYTF
CDR3nt: TGTGCCACCAGCAGAGATGGAGGGGCCTATGGCTACACCTTC

v_gene: TRBV18
abundance: NA
d_gene: NA
j_gene: TRBJ1-1
CDR3aa: CASSPLAADTEAFF
CDR3nt: TGTGCCAGCTCACCCTTGGCAGCCGACACTGAAGCTTTCTTT

v_gene: TRBV6-1
abundance: NA
d_gene: NA
j_gene: TRBJ2-7
CDR3aa: CASSEFQGSYEQYF
CDR3nt: TGTGCCAGCAGTGAATTTCAGGGCTCCTACGAGCAGTACTTC

v_gene: TRBV18
abundance: NA
d_gene: NA
j_gene: TRBJ1-5
CDR3aa: CASTMAGNNQPQHF
CDR3nt: TGTGCCAGTACGATGGCAGGTAACAATCAGCCCCAGCATTTT

v_gene: TRBV7-3
abundance: NA
d_gene: NA
j_gene: TRBJ1-2
CDR3aa: CASSEGTQGRGYTF
CDR3nt: TGTGCCAGCAGCGAGGGTACCCAGGGTCGGGGCTACACCTTC

v_gene: TRBV11-2
abundance: NA
d_gene: NA
j_gene: TRBJ2-7
CDR3aa: CASSLGAGSYEQYF
CDR3nt: TGTGCCAGCAGCTTAGGGGCCGGTTCCTACGAGCAGTACTTC

v_gene: TRBV19
abundance: NA
d_gene: TRBD2
j_gene: TRBJ2-1
CDR3aa: CASSSGLAGTSSYNEQFF
CDR3nt: TGTGCCAGTAGCTCGGGACTAGCGGGGACCAGCTCCTACAATGAGCAGTTCTTC

v_gene: TRBV6-5
abundance: NA
d_gene: NA
j_gene: TRBJ1-2
CDR3aa: CASTDGSNYGYTF
CDR3nt: TGTGCCAGCACCGACGGAAGTAACTATGGCTACACCTTC

v_gene: TRBV18
abundance: NA
d_gene: NA
j_gene: TRBJ1-1
CDR3aa: CASSPGTMNTEAFF
CDR3nt: TGTGCCAGCTCCCCGGGGACCATGAACACTGAAGCTTTCTTT

v_gene: TRBV19
abundance: NA
d_gene: TRBD1
j_gene: TRBJ1-1
CDR3aa: CALRGGGTNTEAFF
CDR3nt: TGTGCCCTCAGGGGGGGCGGGACGAACACTGAAGCTTTCTTT

v_gene: TRBV28
abundance: NA
d_gene: NA
j_gene: TRBJ1-2
CDR3aa: CSVEANYGYTF
CDR3nt: TGTAGCGTGGAAGCTAACTATGGCTACACCTTC

v_gene: TRBV6-5
abundance: NA
d_gene: NA
j_gene: TRBJ1-1
CDR3aa: CASRPQGSNTEAFF
CDR3nt: TGTGCCAGCAGACCTCAGGGAAGTAACACTGAAGCTTTCTTT

v_gene: TRBV19
abundance: NA
d_gene: TRBD1
j_gene: TRBJ2-7
CDR3aa: CASSIATGGAYEQYF
CDR3nt: TGTGCCAGTAGTATCGCGACAGGGGGCGCGTACGAGCAGTACTTC

v_gene: TRBV25-1
abundance: once
d_gene: NA
j_gene: TRBJ1-6
CDR3aa: CATRTNLGSPLHF
CDR3nt: TGTGCCACCCGGACCAACCTCGGGTCACCCCTCCACTTT

v_gene: TRBV27
abundance: NA
d_gene: NA
j_gene: TRBJ2-3
CDR3aa: CASSLSVAATSTDTQYF
CDR3nt: TGTGCCAGCAGTTTATCGGTGGCTGCCACAAGCACAGATACGCAGTATTTT

v_gene: TRBV6-1
abundance: NA
d_gene: NA
j_gene: TRBJ1-1
CDR3aa: CASSDRAGFEAFF
CDR3nt: TGTGCCAGCAGTGACCGGGCGGGGTTTGAAGCTTTCTTT

v_gene: TRBV5-4
abundance: NA
d_gene: NA
j_gene: TRBJ2-6
CDR3aa: CASSLESGANVLTF
CDR3nt: TGTGCCAGCAGCTTGGAGTCTGGGGCCAACGTCCTGACTTTC

v_gene: TRBV30
abundance: NA
d_gene: NA
j_gene: TRBJ1-3
CDR3aa: CAWLGRGGFMETPWSTIYF
CDR3nt: TGTGCCTGGCTTGGGAGAGGGGGTTTTATGGAAACACCATGGAGCACCATATATTTT

v_gene: TRBV19
abundance: NA
d_gene: NA
j_gene: TRBJ1-1
CDR3aa: CASSTLGTVNTEAFF
CDR3nt: TGTGCCAGTAGTACTCTCGGGACCGTGAACACTGAAGCTTTCTTT

v_gene: TRBV5-1
abundance: few
d_gene: NA
j_gene: TRBJ2-1
CDR3aa: CASSLVPDLEQFF
CDR3nt: TGCGCCAGCAGCTTGGTACCTGATTTAGAGCAGTTCTTC

v_gene: TRBV15
abundance: NA
d_gene: NA
j_gene: TRBJ1-2
CDR3aa: CATSRGGSSYGYTF
CDR3nt: TGTGCCACCAGCAGAGGGGGGAGCAGCTATGGCTACACCTTC

v_gene: TRBV29-1
abundance: NA
d_gene: TRBD1
j_gene: TRBJ1-5
CDR3aa: CSVQGAGNQPQHF
CDR3nt: TGCAGCGTTCAGGGGGCAGGTAATCAGCCCCAGCATTTT

v_gene: TRBV7-3
abundance: few
d_gene: NA
j_gene: TRBJ1-6
CDR3aa: CASSFQGTNSPLHF
CDR3nt: TGTGCCAGCAGCTTCCAGGGTACTAATTCACCCCTCCACTTT

v_gene: TRBV18
abundance: once
d_gene: NA
j_gene: TRBJ2-2
CDR3aa: CASSPRQNTGELFF
CDR3nt: TGTGCCAGCTCACCACGCCAGAACACCGGGGAGCTGTTTTTT

v_gene: TRBV2
abundance: NA
d_gene: TRBD1
j_gene: TRBJ2-1
CDR3aa: CASSELQGAPMRNEQFF
CDR3nt: TGTGCCAGCAGTGAACTCCAGGGGGCACCTATGCGTAATGAGCAGTTCTTC